This T cell receptor beta chain was observed in a study of T cells in Graves' hyperthyroidism and ophthalmopathy. The junction had 11 bases not matched to a gene; V was cut back by 0 bases and J by 7 bases. In germline, CDR1 is KGHSH, CDR2 LQKENI. The CDR3 length is 16 residues. This clonotype was seen at least ten times. Uncontrolled infection, other autoimmune disease, pregnancy or lactation led to exclusion. Researchers took RNA transcripts and amplified the TCR beta CDR3 regions from them. HTBI primers were employed in a first-round RT-PCR of the TCR CDR3. MiXCR, run by TCRdb on the multiplex PCR reads, gives a single entry per CDR3 protein. The sample carries around 300,000 distinct CDR3 sequences, around a fifth recorded once.

The genes are TRBV18 and TRBJ2-7; 8 bases agree with TRBD1. The sequence derives from a middle-aged man with Graves' ophthalmopathy. The specimen was blood. Here the CDR3 reads CASSPPLPQGAGEQYF. Written as DNA, the CDR3 is TGTGCCAGCTCACCACCTCTCCCCCAGGGGGCAGGGGAGCAGTACTTC.